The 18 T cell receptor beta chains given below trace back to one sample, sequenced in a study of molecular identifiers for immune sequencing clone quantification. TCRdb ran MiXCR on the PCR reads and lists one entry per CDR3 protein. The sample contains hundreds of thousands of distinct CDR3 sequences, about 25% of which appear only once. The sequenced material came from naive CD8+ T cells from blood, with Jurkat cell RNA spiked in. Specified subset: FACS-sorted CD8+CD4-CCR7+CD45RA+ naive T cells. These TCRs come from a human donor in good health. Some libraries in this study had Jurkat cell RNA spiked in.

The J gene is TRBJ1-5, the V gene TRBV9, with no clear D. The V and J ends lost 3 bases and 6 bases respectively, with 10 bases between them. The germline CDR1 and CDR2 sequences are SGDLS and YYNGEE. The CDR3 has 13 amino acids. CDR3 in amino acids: CASSAGESQPQHF. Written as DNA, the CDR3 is TGTGCCAGCAGCGCTGGGGAGAGTCAGCCCCAGCATTTT.

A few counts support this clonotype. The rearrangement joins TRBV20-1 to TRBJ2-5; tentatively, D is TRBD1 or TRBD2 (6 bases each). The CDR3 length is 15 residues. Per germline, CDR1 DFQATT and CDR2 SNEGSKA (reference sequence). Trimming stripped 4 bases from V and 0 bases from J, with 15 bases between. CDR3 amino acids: CSATPGGVDQETQYF. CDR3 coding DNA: TGCAGTGCTACCCCCGGGGGCGTCGACCAAGAGACCCAGTACTTC.

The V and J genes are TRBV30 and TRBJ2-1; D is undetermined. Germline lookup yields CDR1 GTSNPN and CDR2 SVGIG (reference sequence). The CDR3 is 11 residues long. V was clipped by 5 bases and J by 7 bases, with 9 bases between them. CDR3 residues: CAWYDGNEQFF. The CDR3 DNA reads TGTGCCTGGTATGACGGTAATGAGCAGTTCTTC.

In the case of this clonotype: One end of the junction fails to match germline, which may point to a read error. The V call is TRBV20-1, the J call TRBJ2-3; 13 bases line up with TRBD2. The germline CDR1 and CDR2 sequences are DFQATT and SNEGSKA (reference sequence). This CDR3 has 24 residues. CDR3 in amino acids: CSASALRQPGGGTSGASGPDTRYF. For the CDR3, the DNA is TGCAGTGCTAGCGCGTTACGGCAGCCCGGCGGAGGGACTAGCGGGGCCTCGGGGCCAGATACGCGGTATTTT.

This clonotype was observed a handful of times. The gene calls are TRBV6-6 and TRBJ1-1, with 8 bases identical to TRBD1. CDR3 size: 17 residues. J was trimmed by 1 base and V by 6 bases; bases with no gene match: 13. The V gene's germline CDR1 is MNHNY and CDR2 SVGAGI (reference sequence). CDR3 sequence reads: CASSLRQGFVQNTEAFF. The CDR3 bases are TGTGCCAGCAGCCTTCGACAGGGGTTTGTACAGAACACTGAAGCTTTCTTT.

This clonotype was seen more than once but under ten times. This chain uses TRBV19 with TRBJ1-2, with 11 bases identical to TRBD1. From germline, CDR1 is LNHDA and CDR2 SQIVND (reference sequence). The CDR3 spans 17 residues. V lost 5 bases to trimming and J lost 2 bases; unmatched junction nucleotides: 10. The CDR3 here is CASSPWTGGASNYGYTF. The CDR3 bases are TGTGCCAGTAGTCCGTGGACAGGGGGCGCTTCCAACTATGGCTACACCTTC.

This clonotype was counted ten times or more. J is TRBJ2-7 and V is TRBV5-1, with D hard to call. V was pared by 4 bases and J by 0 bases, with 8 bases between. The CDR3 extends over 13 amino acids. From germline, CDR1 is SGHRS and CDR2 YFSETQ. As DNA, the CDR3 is TGCGCCAGCAGCCCCTACAACTCCTACGAGCAGTACTTC. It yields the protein CASSPYNSYEQYF.

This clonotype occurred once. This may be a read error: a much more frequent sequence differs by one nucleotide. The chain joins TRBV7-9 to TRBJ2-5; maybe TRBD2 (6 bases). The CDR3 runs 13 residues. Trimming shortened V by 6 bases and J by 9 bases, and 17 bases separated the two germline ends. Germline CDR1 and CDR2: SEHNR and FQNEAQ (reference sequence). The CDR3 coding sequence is TGTGCCAGCAGTTCGGACGGGGGACGGCCCCAGTACTTC. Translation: CASSSDGGRPQYF.

CDR3 in DNA: TGTGCCAGCAGTGAAGGTGAGATATACTACAATGAGCAGTTCTTC. This gives the protein CASSEGEIYYNEQFF. The chain joins TRBV25-1 to TRBJ2-1; D unclear. This CDR3 spans 15 amino acids. The V gene's germline CDR1 is MGHDK and CDR2 SYGVNS. The V end lost 2 bases, the J end lost 3 bases, and 11 bases lay between the germline ends.

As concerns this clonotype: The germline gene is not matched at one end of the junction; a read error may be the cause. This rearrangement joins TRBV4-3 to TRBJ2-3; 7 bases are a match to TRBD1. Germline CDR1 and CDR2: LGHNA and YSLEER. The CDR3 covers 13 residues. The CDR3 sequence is CASSPEGADTHYF. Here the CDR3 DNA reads TGCGCCAGCAGCCCTGAGGGGGCAGATACGCATTATTTT.

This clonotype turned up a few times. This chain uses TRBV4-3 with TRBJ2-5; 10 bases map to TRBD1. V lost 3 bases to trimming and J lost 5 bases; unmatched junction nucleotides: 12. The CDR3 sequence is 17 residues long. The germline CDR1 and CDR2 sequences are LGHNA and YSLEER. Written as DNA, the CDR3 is TGCGCCAGCAGCCACGACAAACTGGACAGGGGGAGGGAGACCCAGTACTTC. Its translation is CASSHDKLDRGRETQYF.

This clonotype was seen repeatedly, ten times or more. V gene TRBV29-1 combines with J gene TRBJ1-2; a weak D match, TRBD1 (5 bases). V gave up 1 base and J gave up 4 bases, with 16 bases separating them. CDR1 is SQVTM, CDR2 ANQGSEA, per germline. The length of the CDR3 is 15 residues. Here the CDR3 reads CSVEGGRPYPYGYTF. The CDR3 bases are TGCAGCGTTGAAGGGGGCAGGCCGTACCCCTATGGCTACACCTTC.

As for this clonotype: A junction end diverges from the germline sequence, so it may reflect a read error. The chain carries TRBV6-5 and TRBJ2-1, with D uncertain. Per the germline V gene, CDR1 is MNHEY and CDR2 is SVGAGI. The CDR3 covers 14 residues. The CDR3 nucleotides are TGTGCCAGCAGTTACTGGGCCCCCTACGATGAGCAGTTCTTC. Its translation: CASSYWAPYDEQFF.

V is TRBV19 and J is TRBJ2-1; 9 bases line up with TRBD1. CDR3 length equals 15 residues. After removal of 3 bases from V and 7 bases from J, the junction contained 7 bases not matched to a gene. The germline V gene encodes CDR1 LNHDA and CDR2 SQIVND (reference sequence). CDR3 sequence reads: CASSISDRGRNEQFF. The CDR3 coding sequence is TGTGCCAGTAGTATTTCGGACAGGGGACGGAATGAGCAGTTCTTC.

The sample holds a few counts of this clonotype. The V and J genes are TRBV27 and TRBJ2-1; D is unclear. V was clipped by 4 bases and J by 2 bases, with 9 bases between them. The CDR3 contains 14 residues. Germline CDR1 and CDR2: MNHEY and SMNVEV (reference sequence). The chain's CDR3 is CASSWAVPYNEQFF. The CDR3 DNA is TGTGCCAGCAGTTGGGCGGTTCCCTACAATGAGCAGTTCTTC.

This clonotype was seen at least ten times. CDR3 protein: CASSTVGQGASDTEAFF. CDR3 DNA: TGTGCCAGCAGTACCGTGGGACAGGGGGCGTCGGACACTGAAGCTTTCTTT. V and J are TRBV25-1 and TRBJ1-1, with 12 bases fitting TRBD1. Per the germline V gene, CDR1 is MGHDK and CDR2 is SYGVNS. The CDR3 covers 17 residues. J lost 3 bases, V lost 5 bases, and 10 bases had no gene match.

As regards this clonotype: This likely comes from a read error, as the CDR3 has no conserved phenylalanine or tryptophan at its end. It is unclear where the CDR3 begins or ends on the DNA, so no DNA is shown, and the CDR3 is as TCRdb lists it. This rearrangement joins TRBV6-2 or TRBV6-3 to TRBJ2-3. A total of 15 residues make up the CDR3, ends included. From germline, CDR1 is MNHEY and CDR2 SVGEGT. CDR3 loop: CASSLGWRGTDTQDI.

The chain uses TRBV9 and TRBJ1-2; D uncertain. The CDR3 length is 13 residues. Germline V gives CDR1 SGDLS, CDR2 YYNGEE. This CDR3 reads CISSVRQSYGYTF. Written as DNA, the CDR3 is TGTATCAGCAGCGTAAGGCAGAGCTATGGCTACACCTTC.